This T cell receptor beta chain appears in the sequencing data of a study of memory CD4+ T cells and cytomegalovirus serostatus. Overall study results and limits: CD4+ memory repertoires contained about two fifths of the 164 reported CMV TCRbeta sequences.

TCRdb's copy holds only in-frame clones and misses some; the assay was immunoSEQ multiplex PCR. The sample shows some 41,000 clones, more than 75% of them seen only once. Single viable CD3+CD4+CD8-CD45RO+ cells were sorted as the memory CD4+ T cells. Positive selection with CD4 microbeads enriched total CD4+ T cells. Concerning this clone itself: Its cognate antigen is unknown.

The receptor was derived from an adult in good health and CMV-seronegative. The sample consisted of memory CD4+ T cells from blood.

CDR3 nucleotides: TGTGCCAGCAGCCCCCCGGGACAGGTCACTGAAGCTTTCTTT. The encoded protein is CASSPPGQVTEAFF. The rearrangement uses TRBV7-2 and TRBJ1-1, with 8 bases lining up with TRBD1. Trimming removed 5 bases from V and 4 bases from J; junction bases left unmatched: 6. The germline V gene has CDR1 SGHTA and CDR2 FQGNSA. The CDR3 extends over 14 amino acids.